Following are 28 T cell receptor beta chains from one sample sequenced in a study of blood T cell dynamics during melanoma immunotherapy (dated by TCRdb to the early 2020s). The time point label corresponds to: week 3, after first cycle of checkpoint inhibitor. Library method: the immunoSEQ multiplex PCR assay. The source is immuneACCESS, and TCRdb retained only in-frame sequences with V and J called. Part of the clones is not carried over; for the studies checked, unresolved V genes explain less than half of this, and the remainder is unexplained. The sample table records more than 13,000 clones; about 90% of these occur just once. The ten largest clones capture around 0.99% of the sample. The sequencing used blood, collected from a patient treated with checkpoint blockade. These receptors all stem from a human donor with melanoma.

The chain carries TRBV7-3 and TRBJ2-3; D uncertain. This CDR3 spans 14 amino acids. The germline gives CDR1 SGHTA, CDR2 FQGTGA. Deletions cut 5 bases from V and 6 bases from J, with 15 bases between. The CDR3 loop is CASSLLSAPDTQYF. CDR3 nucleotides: TGTGCCAGCAGCCTACTTTCGGCGCCGGATACGCAGTATTTT.

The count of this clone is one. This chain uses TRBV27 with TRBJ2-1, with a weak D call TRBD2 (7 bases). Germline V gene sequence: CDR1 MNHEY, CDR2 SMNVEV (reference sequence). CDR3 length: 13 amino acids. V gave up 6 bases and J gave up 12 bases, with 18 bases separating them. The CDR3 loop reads CASRTSRTEGQFF. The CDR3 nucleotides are TGTGCCAGCAGGACTAGCAGGACAGAGGGGCAGTTCTTC.

DNA for the CDR3: TGCGCCAGCCAGGAGACAGGGGTCGGGGAGCTGTTTTTT. Protein: CASQETGVGELFF. The chain combines TRBV10-1 with TRBJ2-2, with 8 bases fitting TRBD1. The length of the CDR3 is 13 residues. V was pared by 8 bases and J by 7 bases, with 6 bases of the junction left unmatched. The germline gives CDR1 WNHNN, CDR2 SYGVQD (reference sequence).

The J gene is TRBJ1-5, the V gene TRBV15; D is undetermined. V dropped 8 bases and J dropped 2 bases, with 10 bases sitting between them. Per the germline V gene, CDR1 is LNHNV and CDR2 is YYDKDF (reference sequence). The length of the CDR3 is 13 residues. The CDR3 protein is CATSIGGNQPQHF. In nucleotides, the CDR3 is TGTGCCACCTCTATTGGGGGCAATCAGCCCCAGCATTTT.

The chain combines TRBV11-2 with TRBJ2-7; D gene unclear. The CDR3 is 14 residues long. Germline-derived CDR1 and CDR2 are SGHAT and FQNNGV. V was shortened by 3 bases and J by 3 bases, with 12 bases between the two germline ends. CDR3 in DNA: TGTGCCAGCAGCTTTGCCCCCCTCGGCTACGAGCAGTACTTC. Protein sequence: CASSFAPLGYEQYF.

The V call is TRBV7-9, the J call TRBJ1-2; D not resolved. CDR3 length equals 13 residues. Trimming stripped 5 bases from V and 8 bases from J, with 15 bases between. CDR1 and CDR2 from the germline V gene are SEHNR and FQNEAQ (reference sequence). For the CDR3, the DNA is TGTGCCAGCAGCCTAATACCAGTGGGCGGCTACACCTTC. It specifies CASSLIPVGGYTF.

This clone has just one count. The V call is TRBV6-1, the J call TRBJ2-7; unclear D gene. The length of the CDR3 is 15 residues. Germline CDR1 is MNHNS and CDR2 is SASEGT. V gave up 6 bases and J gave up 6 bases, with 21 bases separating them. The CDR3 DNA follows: TGTGCCAGCAGCTCGTTCACACAGCAGATTGGCGAGCAGTACTTC. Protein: CASSSFTQQIGEQYF.

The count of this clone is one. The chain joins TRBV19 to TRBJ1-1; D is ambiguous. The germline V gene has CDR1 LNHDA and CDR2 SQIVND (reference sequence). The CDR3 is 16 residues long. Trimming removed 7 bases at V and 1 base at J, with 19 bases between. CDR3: CASKIRPLTQNTEAFF. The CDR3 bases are TGTGCCAGTAAAATAAGGCCCTTAACACAGAACACTGAAGCTTTCTTT.

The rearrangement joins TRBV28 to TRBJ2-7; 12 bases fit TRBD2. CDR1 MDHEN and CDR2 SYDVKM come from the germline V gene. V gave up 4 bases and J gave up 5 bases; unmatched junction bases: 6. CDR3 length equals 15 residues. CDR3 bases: TGTGCCAGCAGTTCTAGCGGGAGGGCCGTCGACGAGCAGTACTTC. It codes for CASSSSGRAVDEQYF.

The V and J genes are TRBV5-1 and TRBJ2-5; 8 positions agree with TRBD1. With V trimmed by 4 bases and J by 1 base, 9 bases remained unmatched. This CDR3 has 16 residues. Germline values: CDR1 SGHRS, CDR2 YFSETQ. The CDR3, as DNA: TGCGCCAGCAGCCCGGGGACAGGCCCCCGCCAAGAGACCCAGTACTTC. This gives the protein CASSPGTGPRQETQYF.

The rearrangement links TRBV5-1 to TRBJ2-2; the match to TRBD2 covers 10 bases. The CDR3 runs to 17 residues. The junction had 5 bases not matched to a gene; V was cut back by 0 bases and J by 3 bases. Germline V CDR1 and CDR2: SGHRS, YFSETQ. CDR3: CASSLELAGDDTGELFF. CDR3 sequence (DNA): TGCGCCAGCAGCTTGGAGCTAGCGGGAGATGACACCGGGGAGCTGTTTTTT.

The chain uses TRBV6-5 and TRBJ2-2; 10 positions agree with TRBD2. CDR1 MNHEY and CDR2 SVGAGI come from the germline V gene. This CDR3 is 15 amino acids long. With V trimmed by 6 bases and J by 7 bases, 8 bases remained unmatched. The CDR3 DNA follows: TGTGCCAGCAGACGCAGCGGGAGGGTTGGCGGGGAGCTGTTTTTT. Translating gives CASRRSGRVGGELFF.

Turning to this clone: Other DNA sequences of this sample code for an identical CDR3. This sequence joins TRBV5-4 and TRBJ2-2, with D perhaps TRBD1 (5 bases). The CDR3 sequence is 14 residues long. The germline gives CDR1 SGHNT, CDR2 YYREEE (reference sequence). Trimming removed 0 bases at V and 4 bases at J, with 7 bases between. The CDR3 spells CASSLAGRTGELFF. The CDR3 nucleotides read TGTGCCAGCAGCTTGGCAGGGCGCACCGGGGAGCTGTTTTTT.

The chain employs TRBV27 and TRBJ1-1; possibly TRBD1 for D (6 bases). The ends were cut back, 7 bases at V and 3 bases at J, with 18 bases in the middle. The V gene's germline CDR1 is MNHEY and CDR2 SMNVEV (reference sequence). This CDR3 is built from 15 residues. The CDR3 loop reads CASTPSQGQYTEAFF. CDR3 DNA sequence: TGTGCCAGCACCCCATCCCAGGGGCAATACACTGAAGCTTTCTTT.

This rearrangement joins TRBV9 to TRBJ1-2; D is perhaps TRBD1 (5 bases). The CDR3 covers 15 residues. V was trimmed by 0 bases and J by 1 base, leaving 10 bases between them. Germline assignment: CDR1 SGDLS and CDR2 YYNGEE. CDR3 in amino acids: CASSVEGDSNYGYTF. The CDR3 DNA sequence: TGTGCCAGCAGCGTAGAAGGGGATAGTAACTATGGCTACACCTTC.

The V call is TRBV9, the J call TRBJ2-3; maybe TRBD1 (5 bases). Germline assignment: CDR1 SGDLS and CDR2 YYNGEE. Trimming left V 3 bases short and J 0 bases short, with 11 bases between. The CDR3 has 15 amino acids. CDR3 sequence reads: CASSGDRSSTDTQYF. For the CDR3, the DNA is TGTGCCAGCAGCGGAGACAGATCTAGCACAGATACGCAGTATTTT.

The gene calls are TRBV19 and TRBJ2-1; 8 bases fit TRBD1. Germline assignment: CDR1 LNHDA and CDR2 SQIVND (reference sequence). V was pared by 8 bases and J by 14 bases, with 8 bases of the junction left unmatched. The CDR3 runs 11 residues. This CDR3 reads CASRSDRVKFF. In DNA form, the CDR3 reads TGTGCCAGTCGTTCGGACAGGGTGAAGTTCTTC.

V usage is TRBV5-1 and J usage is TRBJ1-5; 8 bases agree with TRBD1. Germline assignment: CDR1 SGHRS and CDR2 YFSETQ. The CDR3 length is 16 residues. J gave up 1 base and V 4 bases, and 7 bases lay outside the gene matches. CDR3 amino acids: CASSPGTGGSNQPQHF. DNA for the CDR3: TGCGCCAGCAGCCCGGGGACAGGTGGGAGCAATCAGCCCCAGCATTTT.

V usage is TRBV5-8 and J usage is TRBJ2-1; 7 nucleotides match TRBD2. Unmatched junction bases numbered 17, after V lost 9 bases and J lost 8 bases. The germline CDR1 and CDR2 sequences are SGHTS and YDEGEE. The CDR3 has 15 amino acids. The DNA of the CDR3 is TGTGCCACCAAAAACTGGGGGAGGGCCGAGGATGAGCAGTTCTTC. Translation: CATKNWGRAEDEQFF.

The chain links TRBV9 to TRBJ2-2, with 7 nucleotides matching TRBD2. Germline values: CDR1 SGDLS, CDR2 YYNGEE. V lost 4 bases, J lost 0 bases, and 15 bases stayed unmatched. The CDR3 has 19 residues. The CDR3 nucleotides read TGTGCCAGCAGCCCTGTGGGCGGGGGAGTCCACCCGAACACCGGGGAGCTGTTTTTT. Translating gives CASSPVGGGVHPNTGELFF.

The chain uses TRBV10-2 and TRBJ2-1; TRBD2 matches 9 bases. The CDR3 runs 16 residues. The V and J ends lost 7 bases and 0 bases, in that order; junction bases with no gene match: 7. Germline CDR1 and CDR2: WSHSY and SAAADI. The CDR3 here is CASNRGSGSSYNEQFF. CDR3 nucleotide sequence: TGCGCCAGCAACCGGGGTAGCGGGAGCTCCTACAATGAGCAGTTCTTC.

This chain's CDR3 is CASSLGDSENSPLHF. CDR3 coding DNA: TGTGCCAGCAGCTTGGGGGACAGCGAGAATTCACCCCTCCACTTT. This chain links TRBV11-2 with TRBJ1-6; 7 bases map to TRBD1. CDR1 and CDR2 (germline): SGHAT, FQNNGV. J gave up 7 bases and V 3 bases, and 6 bases lay outside the gene matches. The CDR3 contains 15 residues. Drawing the rest from reference TRBV11-2 and TRBJ1-6, the complete variable domain is EAGVAQSPRYKIIEKRQSVAFWCNPISGHATLYWYQQILGQGPKLLIQFQNNGVVDDSQLPKDRFSAERLKGVDSTLKIQPAKLEDSAVYLCASSLGDSENSPLHFGNGTRLTVT.

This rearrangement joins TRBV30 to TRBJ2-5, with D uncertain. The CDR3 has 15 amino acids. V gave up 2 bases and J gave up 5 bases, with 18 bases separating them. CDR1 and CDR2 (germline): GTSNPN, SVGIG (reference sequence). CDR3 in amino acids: CAWSPLGRVDETQYF. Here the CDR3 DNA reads TGTGCCTGGAGTCCCCTTGGAAGGGTCGACGAGACCCAGTACTTC.

In DNA form, the CDR3 reads TGTGCCACCAGCAGGGGCCGCGGGGACCCAGATACGCAGTATTTT. It encodes CATSRGRGDPDTQYF. This chain uses TRBV15 with TRBJ2-3; possibly TRBD2 for D (6 bases). The CDR3 is 15 residues long. Trimming pared 3 bases from V and 4 bases from J, leaving 14 bases between. Germline V gene data show CDR1 as LNHNV and CDR2 as YYDKDF (reference sequence). Full variable domain (remainder filled in from reference TRBV15 and TRBJ2-3): DAMVIQNPRYQVTQFGKPVTLSCSQTLNHNVMYWYQQKSSQAPKLLFHYYDKDFNNEADTPDNFQSRRPNTSFCFLDIRSPGLGDTAMYLCATSRGRGDPDTQYFGPGTRLTVL.

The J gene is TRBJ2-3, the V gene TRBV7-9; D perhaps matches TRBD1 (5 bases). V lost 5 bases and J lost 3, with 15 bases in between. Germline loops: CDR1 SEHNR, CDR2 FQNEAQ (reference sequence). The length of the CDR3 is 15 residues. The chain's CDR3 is CASSRQGTTTDTQYF. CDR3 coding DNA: TGTGCCAGCAGCCGGCAGGGAACCACTACAGATACGCAGTATTTT.

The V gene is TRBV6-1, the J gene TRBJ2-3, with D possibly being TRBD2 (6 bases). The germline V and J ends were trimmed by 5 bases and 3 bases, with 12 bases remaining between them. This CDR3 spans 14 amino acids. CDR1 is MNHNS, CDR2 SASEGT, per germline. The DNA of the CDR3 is TGTGCCAGCAGTTTGTCGGGAGAGACAGATACGCAGTATTTT. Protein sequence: CASSLSGETDTQYF.

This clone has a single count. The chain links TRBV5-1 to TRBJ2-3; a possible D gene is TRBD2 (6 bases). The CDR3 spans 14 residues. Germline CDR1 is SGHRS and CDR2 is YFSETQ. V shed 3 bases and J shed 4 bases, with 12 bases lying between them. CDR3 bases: TGCGCCAGCAGCTCCAGCGGGTCTCCAGATACGCAGTATTTT. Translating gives CASSSSGSPDTQYF.

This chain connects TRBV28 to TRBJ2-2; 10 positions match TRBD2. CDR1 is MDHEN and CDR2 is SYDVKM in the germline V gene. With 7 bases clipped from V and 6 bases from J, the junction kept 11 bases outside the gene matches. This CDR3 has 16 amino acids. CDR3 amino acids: CASTGTSVYEAGELFF. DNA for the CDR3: TGTGCCAGCACAGGGACTAGCGTATATGAGGCCGGGGAGCTGTTTTTT.